This T cell receptor beta chain appears in the sequencing data of a study of control samples from healthy donors and cancer patients. The CDR3 length is 18 residues. Losses at the gene ends were 6 bases for V and 2 bases for J; bases not matched to a gene: 11. Germline V lookup: CDR1 SNHLY, CDR2 FYNNEI. Using immunoSEQ multiplex PCR, the repertoire was profiled, and TCRdb retains in-frame clones only, with some absent. This sample has roughly 88,000 clones, with 91% found just once. The sequence derives from a young woman in good health. This chain links TRBV2 with TRBJ2-1, with 12 positions matching TRBD1. Sample: blood. DNA of the CDR3: TGTGCCAGCAGCTCCGGGACAGGGGGCCAGGGCCCCTACAATGAGCAGTTCTTC. This codes for CASSSGTGGQGPYNEQFF.